Below, 7 T cell receptor beta chains from the same sample are listed, as sequenced in a study of blood T cell repertoires in COVID-19. Profiling relied on immunoSEQ multiplex PCR, and the TCRdb table lists in-frame clones only, not all of them. Of about 160,000 clones listed, approximately 84% were seen once; the top ten hold 7.5% to 8%. The material sequenced was peripheral blood. All receptors derive from a man aged 35 to 55 who had recovered from COVID-19.

The chain joins TRBV11-3 to TRBJ2-1; D remains ambiguous. Trimming removed 0 bases at V and 9 bases at J, with 3 bases between. The CDR3 length is 11 residues. Germline V gene sequence: CDR1 SGHNT, CDR2 YENEEA. CDR3 DNA: TGTGCCAGCAGCTTAGACCTTGAGCAGTTCTTC. This codes for CASSLDLEQFF.

The chain employs TRBV11-2 and TRBJ2-3; 13 bases match TRBD2. This CDR3 is 16 amino acids long. Germline-derived CDR1 and CDR2 are SGHAT and FQNNGV. The V and J ends lost 6 bases and 6 bases, in that order; junction bases with no gene match: 9. CDR3 DNA: TGTGCCAGCAGACGACTAGCGGGAGGACTGTCTGATACGCAGTATTTT. This encodes CASRRLAGGLSDTQYF.

V and J are TRBV10-2 and TRBJ2-6, with TRBD2 identical over 8 bases. The germline V gene has CDR1 WSHSY and CDR2 SAAADI. The CDR3 consists of 18 residues. Trimming at V came to 0 bases and at J to 4 bases, leaving 8 bases not matched to a gene. The CDR3: CASSESGSGKAGANVLTF. For the CDR3, the DNA is TGCGCCAGCAGTGAGTCAGGTAGCGGGAAGGCCGGGGCCAACGTCCTGACTTTC.

On this clone: Within the sample, other DNA sequences also encode this same CDR3. The chain carries TRBV18 and TRBJ2-5; D is undetermined. CDR3 length: 13 residues. CDR1 and CDR2 (germline): KGHSH, LQKENI. The V end lost 0 bases, the J end lost 5 bases, and 7 bases lay between the germline ends. CDR3 coding DNA: TGTGCCAGCTCACCACCTGAGGAGGAGACCCAGTACTTC. Translating gives CASSPPEEETQYF.

The gene calls are TRBV4-3 and TRBJ2-7; D unresolved. CDR1 LGHNA and CDR2 YSLEER come from the germline V gene. Trimming shortened V by 0 bases and J by 1 base, and 4 bases separated the two germline ends. This CDR3 spans 13 amino acids. CDR3: CASSQDLSYEQYF. The CDR3 coding sequence is TGCGCCAGCAGCCAAGATCTATCCTACGAGCAGTACTTC.

V usage is TRBV5-4 and J usage is TRBJ1-1; D might be TRBD1 (6 bases). The CDR3 totals 13 residues. Deletions cut 5 bases from V and 1 base from J, with 9 bases between. Germline V gene sequence: CDR1 SGHNT, CDR2 YYREEE (reference sequence). In DNA, the CDR3 is TGTGCCAGCAGGGGGGGGCCGAACACTGAAGCTTTCTTT. Amino acid sequence: CASRGGPNTEAFF.

V and J are TRBV7-8 and TRBJ1-1; D might be TRBD1 (5 bases). Germline CDR1 SGHVS, CDR2 FQNEAQ. This CDR3 comprises 16 residues. With 1 base removed from V and 1 base from J, the gap between germline ends came to 13 bases. The DNA of the CDR3 is TGTGCCAGCAGCTTAGGCCGCAGGGTCTCGAACACTGAAGCTTTCTTT. This translates into CASSLGRRVSNTEAFF. The full variable domain, its missing parts supplied by reference TRBV7-8 and TRBJ1-1, is GAGVSQSPRYKVAKRGQDVALRCDPISGHVSLFWYQQALGQGPEFLTYFQNEAQLDKSGLPSDRFFAERPEGSVSTLKIQRTQQEDSAVYLCASSLGRRVSNTEAFFGQGTRLTVV.